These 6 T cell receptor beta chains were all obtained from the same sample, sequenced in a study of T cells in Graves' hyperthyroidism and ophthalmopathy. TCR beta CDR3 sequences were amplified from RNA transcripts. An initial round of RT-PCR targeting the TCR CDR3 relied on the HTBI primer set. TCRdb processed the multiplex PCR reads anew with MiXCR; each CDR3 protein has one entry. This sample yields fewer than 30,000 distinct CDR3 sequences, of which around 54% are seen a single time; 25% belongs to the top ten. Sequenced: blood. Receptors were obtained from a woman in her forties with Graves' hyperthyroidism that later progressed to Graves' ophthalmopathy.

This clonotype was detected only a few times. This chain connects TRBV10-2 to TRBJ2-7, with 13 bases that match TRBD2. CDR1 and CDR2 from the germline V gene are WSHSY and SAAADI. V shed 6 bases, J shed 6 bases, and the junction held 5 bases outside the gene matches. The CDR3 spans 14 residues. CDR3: CASRGTSGTSEQYF. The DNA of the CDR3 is TGCGCCAGCAGGGGGACTAGCGGGACCTCCGAGCAGTACTTC.

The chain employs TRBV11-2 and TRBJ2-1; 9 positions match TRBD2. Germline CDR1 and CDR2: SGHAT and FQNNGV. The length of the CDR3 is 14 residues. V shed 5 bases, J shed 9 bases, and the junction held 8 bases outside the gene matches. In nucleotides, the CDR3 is TGTGCCAGCAGCCCGGGACTAGCAACATTTGAGCAGTTCTTC. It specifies CASSPGLATFEQFF.

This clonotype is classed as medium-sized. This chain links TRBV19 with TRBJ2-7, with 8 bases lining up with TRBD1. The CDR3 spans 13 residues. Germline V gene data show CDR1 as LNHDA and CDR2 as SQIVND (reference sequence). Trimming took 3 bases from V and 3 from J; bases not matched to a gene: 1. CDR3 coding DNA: TGTGCCAGTAGTATTGGACAGGGCTACGAGCAGTACTTC. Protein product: CASSIGQGYEQYF.

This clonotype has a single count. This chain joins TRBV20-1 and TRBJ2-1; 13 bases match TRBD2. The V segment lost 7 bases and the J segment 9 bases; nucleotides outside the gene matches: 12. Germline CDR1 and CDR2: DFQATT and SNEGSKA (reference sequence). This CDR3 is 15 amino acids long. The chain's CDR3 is CSVPGTSGVAGEQFF. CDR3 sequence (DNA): TGCAGTGTACCCGGGACTAGCGGGGTCGCCGGTGAGCAGTTCTTC.

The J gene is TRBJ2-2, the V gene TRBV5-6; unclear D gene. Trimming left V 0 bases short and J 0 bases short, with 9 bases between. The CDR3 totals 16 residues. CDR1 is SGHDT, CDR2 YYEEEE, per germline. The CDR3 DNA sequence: TGTGCCAGCAGCTTGGAGAGTTACGCGAACACCGGGGAGCTGTTTTTT. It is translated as CASSLESYANTGELFF.

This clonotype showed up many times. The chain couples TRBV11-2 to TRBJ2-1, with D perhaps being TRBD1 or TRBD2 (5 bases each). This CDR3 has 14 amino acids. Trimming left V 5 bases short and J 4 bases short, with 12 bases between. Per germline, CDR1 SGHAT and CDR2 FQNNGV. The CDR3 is CASSPRDPYNEQFF. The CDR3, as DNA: TGTGCCAGCAGCCCCAGGGACCCTTACAATGAGCAGTTCTTC.